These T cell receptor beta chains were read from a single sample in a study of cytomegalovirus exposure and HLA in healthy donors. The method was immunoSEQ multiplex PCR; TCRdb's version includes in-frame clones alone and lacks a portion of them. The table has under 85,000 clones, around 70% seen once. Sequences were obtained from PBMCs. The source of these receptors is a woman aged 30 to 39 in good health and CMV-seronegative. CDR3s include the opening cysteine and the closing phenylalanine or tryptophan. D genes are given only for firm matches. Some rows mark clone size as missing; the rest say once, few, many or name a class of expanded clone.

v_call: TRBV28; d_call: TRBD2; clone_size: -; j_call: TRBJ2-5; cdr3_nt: TGTGCCAGCAGTAGGGAGGGGTCCGCCGTCGAGACCCAGTACTTC; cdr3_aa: CASSREGSAVETQYF
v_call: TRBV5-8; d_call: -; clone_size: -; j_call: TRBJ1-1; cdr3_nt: TGTGCCAGCAGCCGAACGACAGCCATGAACACTGAAGCTTTCTTT; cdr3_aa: CASSRTTAMNTEAFF
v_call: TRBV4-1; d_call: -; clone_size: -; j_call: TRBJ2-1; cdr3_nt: TGCGCCAGCAGCCGGGAAGGATCTTTTCTGACTAGGGGATACAATGAGCAGTTCTTC; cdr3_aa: CASSREGSFLTRGYNEQFF
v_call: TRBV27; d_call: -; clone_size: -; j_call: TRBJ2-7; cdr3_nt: TGTGCCAGCAGCTTATCCAGTCAGGGGGGAGCCTACGAGCAGTACTTC; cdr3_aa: CASSLSSQGGAYEQYF
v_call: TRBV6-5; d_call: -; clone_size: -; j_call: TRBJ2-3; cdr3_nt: TGTGCCAGCAGTTACTCGAGGCGGGGTCACACAGATACGCAGTATTTT; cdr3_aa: CASSYSRRGHTDTQYF
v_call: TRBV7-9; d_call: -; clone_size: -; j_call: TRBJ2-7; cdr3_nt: TGTGCCAGCAGCCGACCCGGGGAATCCGAGCAGTACTTC; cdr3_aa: CASSRPGESEQYF
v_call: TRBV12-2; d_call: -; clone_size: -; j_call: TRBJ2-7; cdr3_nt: TGTGCAAGTCGCTTAGCGATCGAACAGGGGGGACGTTCCTACGAGCAGTACTTC; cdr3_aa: CASRLAIEQGGRSYEQYF
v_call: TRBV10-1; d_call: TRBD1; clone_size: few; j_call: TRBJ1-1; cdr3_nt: TGCGCCAGCAGCGAAGGGACAGTCACTGAAGCTTTCTTT; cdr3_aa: CASSEGTVTEAFF
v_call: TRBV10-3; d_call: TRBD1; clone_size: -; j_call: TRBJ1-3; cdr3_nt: TGTGCCATCAGTGGGGGGACAGCTTCTGGAAACACCATATATTTT; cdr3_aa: CAISGGTASGNTIYF
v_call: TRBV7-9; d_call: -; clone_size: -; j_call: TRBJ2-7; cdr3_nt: TGTGCCAGCAGCTTCCCCCAGGGGACCGCTCACGAGCAGTACTTC; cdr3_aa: CASSFPQGTAHEQYF
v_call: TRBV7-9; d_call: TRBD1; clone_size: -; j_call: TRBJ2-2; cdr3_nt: TGTGCCAGCAGCCGGACAGGGTACACCGGGGAGCTGTTTTTT; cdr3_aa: CASSRTGYTGELFF
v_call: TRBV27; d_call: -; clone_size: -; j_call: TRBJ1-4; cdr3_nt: TGTGCCAGCAGTTCGGGGGCTTTGACGGGAGGAGAAAAACTGTTTTTT; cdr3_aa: CASSSGALTGGEKLFF
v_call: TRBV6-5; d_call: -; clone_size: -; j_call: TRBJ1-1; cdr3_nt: TGTGCCAGCAGCCGCCTGGGGGGGAACACTGAAGCTTTCTTT; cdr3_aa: CASSRLGGNTEAFF
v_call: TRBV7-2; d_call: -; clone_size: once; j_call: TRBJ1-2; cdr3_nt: TGTGCCAGCAGTCCAACAGGGCCCTATGGCTACACCTTC; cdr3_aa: CASSPTGPYGYTF
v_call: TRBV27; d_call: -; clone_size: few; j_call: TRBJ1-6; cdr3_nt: TGTGCCAGCAGTCCCTCGAATTCACCCCTCCACTTT; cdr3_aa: CASSPSNSPLHF
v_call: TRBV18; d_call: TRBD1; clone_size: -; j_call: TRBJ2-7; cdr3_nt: TGTGCCAGCTCAGTGGACAGGCTCTACGAGCAGTACTTC; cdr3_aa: CASSVDRLYEQYF
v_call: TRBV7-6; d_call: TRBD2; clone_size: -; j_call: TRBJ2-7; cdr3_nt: TGTGCCAGCAGCTTATCGACGGGACTAGCGGGGGGGTGGTACGAGCAGTACTTC; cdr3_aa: CASSLSTGLAGGWYEQYF
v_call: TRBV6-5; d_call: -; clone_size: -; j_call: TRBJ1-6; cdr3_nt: TGTGCCAGCAGTTACTTTGCCAGGGCTTCACCCCTCCACTTT; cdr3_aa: CASSYFARASPLHF
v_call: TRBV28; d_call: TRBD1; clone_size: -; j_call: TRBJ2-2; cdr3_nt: TGTGCCAGCAGTGTCGGGACAGACCTTGCCGGGGAGCTGTTTTTT; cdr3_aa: CASSVGTDLAGELFF
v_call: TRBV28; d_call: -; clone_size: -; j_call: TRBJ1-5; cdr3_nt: TGTGCCAGCAGTCGTAGCAATCAGCCCCAGCATTTT; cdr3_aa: CASSRSNQPQHF
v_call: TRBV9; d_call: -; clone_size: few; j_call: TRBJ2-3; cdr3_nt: TGTGCCAGCAGCGCGGGGGTTATCAGCACAGATACGCAGTATTTT; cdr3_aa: CASSAGVISTDTQYF
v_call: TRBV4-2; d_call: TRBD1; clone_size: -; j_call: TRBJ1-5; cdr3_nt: TGTGCCAGCAGCCTGTTAGGGGGCATAGGCAATCAGCCCCAGCATTTT; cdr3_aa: CASSLLGGIGNQPQHF
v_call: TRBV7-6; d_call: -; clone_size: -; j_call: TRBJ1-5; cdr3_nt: TGTGCCAGCAGCTTCGGGGGACGGCAGCCCCAGCATTTT; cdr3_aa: CASSFGGRQPQHF
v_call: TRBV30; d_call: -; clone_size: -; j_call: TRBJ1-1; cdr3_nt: TGTGCCTGGAGTGTAAGTAGCCGGGCTGAAGCTTTCTTT; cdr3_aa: CAWSVSSRAEAFF
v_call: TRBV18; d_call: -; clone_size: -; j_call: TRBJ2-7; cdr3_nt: TGTGCCAGCTCAGCGGGACAGAGGGGCTACGAGCAGTACTTC; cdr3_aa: CASSAGQRGYEQYF
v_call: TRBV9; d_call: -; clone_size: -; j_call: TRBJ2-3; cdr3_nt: TGTGCCAGCAGCGTAGATCTAGGGGGGGGCACAGATACGCAGTATTTT; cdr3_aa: CASSVDLGGGTDTQYF
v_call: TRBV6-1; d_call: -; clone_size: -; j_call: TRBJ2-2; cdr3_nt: TGTGCCAGCAGTGCCTTGGGGGGGGCGCCCGACGGGGAGCTGTTTTTT; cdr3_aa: CASSALGGAPDGELFF
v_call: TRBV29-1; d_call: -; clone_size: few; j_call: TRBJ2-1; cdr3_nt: TGCAGCGTTGGTGAGTACCTCTACAATGAGCAGTTCTTC; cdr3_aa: CSVGEYLYNEQFF
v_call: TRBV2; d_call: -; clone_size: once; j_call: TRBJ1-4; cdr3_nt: TGTGCCAGCAGTGCGGGGGGTGAGGCTAATGAAAAACTGTTTTTT; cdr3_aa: CASSAGGEANEKLFF
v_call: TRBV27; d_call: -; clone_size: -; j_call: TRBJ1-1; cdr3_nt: TGTGCCAGCAGTCATCTTCCGGGAGGCACTGAAGCTTTCTTT; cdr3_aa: CASSHLPGGTEAFF
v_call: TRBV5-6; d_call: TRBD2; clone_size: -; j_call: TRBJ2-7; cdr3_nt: TGTGCCAGCAGCATCAGACTTTCGACTAGCGGGGTGCCCTACGAGCAGTACTTC; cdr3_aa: CASSIRLSTSGVPYEQYF
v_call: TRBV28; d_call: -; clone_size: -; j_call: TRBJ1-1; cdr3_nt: TGTGCCAGCAGTTTATCCGGGAGTGCCGGGGGAGCTTTCTTT; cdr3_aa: CASSLSGSAGGAFF
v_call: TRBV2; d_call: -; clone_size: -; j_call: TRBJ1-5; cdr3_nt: TGTGCCAGCAGTGAAGGACAGGCGGGCAATCAGCCCCAGCATTTT; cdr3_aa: CASSEGQAGNQPQHF
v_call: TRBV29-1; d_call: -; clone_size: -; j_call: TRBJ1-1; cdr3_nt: TGCAGCGTTGCACAGGGGAACACTGAAGCTTTCTTT; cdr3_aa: CSVAQGNTEAFF
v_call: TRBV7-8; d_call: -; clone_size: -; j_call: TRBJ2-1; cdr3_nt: TGTGCCAGCAGCTCCAGGGTTTTTGAGCAGTTCTTC; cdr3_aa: CASSSRVFEQFF
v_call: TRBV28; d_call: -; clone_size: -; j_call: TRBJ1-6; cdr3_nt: TGTGCCAGCAAAGGGGTTATCAATTCACCCCTCCACTTT; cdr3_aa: CASKGVINSPLHF
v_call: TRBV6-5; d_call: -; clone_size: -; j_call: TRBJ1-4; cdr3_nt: TGTGCCAGCAGTACCGGGGCAGGGGATGAAAAACTGTTTTTT; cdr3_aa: CASSTGAGDEKLFF
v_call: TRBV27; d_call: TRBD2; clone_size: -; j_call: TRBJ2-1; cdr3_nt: TGTGCCAGCAGTTTGGGGTTCCAGCGGGGGAGCTCCTACAATGAGCAGTTCTTC; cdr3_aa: CASSLGFQRGSSYNEQFF
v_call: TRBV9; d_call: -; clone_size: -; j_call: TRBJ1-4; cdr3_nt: TGTGCCAGCAGTACAGGGAATAATGAAAAACTGTTTTTT; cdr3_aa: CASSTGNNEKLFF
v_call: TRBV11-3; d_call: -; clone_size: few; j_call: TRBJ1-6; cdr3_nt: TGTGCCAGCAGCTCCAGGGGTGAACTAGGTTCACCCCTCCACTTT; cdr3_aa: CASSSRGELGSPLHF
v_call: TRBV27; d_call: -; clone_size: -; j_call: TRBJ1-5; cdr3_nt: TGTGCCAGCAGCCTCCAGGGGCAGCCCCAGCATTTT; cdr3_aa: CASSLQGQPQHF
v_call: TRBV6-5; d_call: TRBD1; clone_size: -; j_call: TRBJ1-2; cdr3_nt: TGTGCCAGCAGTTACTCGATTGGACAGGGGGGCTACACCTTC; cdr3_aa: CASSYSIGQGGYTF
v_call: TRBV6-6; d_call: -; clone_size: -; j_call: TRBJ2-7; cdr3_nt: TGTGCCAGCAGTCCCCCTCGGGCAGGGACCTACGAGCAGTACTTC; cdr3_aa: CASSPPRAGTYEQYF
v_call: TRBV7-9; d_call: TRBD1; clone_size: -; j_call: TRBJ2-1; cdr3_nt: TGTGCCAGCAGCCCCCGGGACAGGGTGGGCAATGAGCAGTTCTTC; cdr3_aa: CASSPRDRVGNEQFF
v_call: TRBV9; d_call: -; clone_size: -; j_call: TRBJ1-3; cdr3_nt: TGTGCCAGCAGCGACAGGGACGCTTCTGGAAACACCATATATTTT; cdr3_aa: CASSDRDASGNTIYF
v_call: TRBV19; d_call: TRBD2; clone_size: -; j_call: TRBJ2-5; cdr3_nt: TGTGCCAGTAGTGGGACTAGCGGTACGGGGACCCAGTACTTC; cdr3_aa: CASSGTSGTGTQYF
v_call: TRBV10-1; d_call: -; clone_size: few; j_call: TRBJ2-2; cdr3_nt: TGCGCCAGCAGTCCGTTAGCCAACACCGGGGAGCTGTTTTTT; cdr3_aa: CASSPLANTGELFF
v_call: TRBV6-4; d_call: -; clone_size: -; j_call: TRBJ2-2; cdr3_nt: TGTGCCAGCAGTGACTTTGGTAGGGGTGACACCGGGGAGCTGTTTTTT; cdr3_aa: CASSDFGRGDTGELFF
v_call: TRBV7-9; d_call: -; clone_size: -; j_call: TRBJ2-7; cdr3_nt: TGTGCCAGCAGCTTAAACAGGGAGTACGAGCAGTACTTC; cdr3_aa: CASSLNREYEQYF
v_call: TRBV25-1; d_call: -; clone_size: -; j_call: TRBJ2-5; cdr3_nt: TGTGCCAGCAGTGAGGCAACTACCGAGGAGACCCAGTACTTC; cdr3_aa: CASSEATTEETQYF
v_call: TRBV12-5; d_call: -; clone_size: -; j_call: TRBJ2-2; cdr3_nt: TGTGCTAGTGGTTTGATTCTCGGGAGCACCGGGGAGCTGTTTTTT; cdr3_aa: CASGLILGSTGELFF
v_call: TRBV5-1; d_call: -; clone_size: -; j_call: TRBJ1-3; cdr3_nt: TGCGCCAGCAGCTTGGGGCAGGGGAACACCATATATTTT; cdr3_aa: CASSLGQGNTIYF
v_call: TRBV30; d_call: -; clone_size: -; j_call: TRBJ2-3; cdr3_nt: TGTGCCTGGAGTGGTACAGGGAGAGGCACAGATACGCAGTATTTT; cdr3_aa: CAWSGTGRGTDTQYF
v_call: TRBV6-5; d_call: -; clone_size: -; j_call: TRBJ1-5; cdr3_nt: TGTGCCAGCACCCCTTGGCGGGACGGGAATCAGCCCCAGCATTTT; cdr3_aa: CASTPWRDGNQPQHF
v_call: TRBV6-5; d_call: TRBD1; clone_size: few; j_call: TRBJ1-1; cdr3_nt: TGTGCCAGCAGTTACGGTTTCGGGACAGGGGGCACTGAAGCTTTCTTT; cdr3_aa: CASSYGFGTGGTEAFF